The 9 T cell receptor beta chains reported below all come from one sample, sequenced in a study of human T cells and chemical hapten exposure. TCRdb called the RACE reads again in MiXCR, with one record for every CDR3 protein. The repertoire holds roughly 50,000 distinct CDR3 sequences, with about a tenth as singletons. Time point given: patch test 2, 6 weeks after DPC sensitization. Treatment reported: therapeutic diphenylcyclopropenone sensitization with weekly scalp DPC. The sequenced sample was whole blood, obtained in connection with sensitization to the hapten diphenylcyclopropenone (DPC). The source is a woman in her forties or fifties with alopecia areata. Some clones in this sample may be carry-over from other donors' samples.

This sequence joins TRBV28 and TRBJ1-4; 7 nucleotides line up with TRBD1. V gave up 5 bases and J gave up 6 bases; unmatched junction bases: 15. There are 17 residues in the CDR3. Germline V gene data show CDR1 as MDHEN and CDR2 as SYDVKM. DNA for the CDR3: TGTGCCAGCAGTCCGACAGGGTCGAGTAGATTTCATGAAAAACTGTTTTTT. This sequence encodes CASSPTGSSRFHEKLFF.

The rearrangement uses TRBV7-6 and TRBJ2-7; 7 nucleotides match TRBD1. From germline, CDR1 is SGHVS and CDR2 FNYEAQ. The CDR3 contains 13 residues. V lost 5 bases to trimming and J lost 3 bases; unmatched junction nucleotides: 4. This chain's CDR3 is CASSRDRDYEQYF. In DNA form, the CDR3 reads TGTGCCAGCAGCCGTGACAGGGACTACGAGCAGTACTTC.

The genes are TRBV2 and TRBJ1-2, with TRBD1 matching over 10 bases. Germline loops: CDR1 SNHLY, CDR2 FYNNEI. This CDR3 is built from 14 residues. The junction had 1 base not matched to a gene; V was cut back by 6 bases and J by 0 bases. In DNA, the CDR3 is TGTGCCAGCAGCGGACAGGGGGCTAACTATGGCTACACCTTC. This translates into CASSGQGANYGYTF.

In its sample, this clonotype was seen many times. CDR3 in amino acids: CASSQGYSDNNEKLFF. The CDR3 nucleotides read TGCGCCAGCAGCCAGGGCTATTCGGACAACAATGAAAAACTGTTTTTT. V gene TRBV4-3 combines with J gene TRBJ1-4, with D tentatively TRBD1 (5 bases). V lost 3 bases to trimming and J lost 5 bases, with 16 bases between them. The CDR3 is 16 amino acids. CDR1 LGHNA and CDR2 YSLEER come from the germline V gene.

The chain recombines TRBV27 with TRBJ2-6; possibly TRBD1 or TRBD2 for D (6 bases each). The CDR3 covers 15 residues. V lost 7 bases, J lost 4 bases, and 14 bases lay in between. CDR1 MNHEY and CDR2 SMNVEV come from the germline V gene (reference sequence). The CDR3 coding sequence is TGTGCCAGCAAACTAGGGGGGAGCGGGGCCAACGTCCTGACTTTC. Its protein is CASKLGGSGANVLTF.

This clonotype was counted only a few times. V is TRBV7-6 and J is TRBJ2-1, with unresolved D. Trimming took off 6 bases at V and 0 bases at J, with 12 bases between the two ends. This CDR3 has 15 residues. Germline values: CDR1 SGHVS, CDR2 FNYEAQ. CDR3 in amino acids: CASSKDLSSYNEQFF. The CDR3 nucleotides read TGTGCCAGCAGTAAAGACCTGAGCTCCTACAATGAGCAGTTCTTC. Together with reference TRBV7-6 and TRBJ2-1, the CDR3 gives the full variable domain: GAGVSQSPRYKVTKRGQDVALRCDPISGHVSLYWYRQALGQGPEFLTYFNYEAQQDKSGLPNDRFSAERPEGSISTLTIQRTEQRDSAMYRCASSKDLSSYNEQFFGPGTRLTVL.

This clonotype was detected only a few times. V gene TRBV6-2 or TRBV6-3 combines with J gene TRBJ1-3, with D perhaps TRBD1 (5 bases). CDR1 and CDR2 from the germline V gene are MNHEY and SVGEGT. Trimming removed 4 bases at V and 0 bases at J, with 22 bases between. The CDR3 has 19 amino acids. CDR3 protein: CASSSPGLGTARSGNTIYF. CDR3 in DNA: TGTGCCAGCAGTTCCCCCGGCTTGGGGACCGCCCGCTCTGGAAACACCATATATTTT.

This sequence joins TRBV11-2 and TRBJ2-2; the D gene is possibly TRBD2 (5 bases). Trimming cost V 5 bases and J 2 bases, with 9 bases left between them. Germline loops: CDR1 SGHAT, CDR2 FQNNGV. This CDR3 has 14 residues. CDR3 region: CASSPGINTGELFF. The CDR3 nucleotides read TGTGCCAGCAGCCCGGGGATAAACACCGGGGAGCTGTTTTTT.

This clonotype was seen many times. CDR3 loop: CASSREGDEQFF. The CDR3 DNA sequence: TGTGCCAGCAGCAGGGAGGGCGATGAGCAGTTCTTC. This chain joins TRBV2 and TRBJ2-1; 7 bases are shared with TRBD2. The ends lost 6 bases at V and 8 bases at J; junction bases unmatched: 4. The CDR3 has 12 amino acids. Looked up from germline, CDR1 is SNHLY and CDR2 is FYNNEI.